The 32 T cell receptor beta chains listed next were all sequenced from one sample in a study of shared clonotypes between healthy human individuals. The table came from immunoSEQ multiplex PCR; TCRdb's copy has only in-frame clones and leaves some out. The sample contains some 500,000 clones, 90% to 97% of which appear only once. Sequenced input: naive CD4+ T cells sorted from blood. Subset meaning: CD45RA+ positively selected. The origin of the receptors is a woman in her thirties in good health.

The rearrangement joins TRBV9 to TRBJ2-5; TRBD2 aligns across 14 bases. The germline V gene encodes CDR1 SGDLS and CDR2 YYNGEE. V gave up 3 bases and J gave up 7 bases; unmatched junction bases: 11. This CDR3 spans 17 amino acids. This CDR3 is CASSAGLAGDFGGTQYF. The CDR3 nucleotides read TGTGCCAGCAGCGCGGGACTAGCGGGGGACTTTGGGGGGACCCAGTACTTC.

The chain recombines TRBV6-5 with TRBJ2-1; 11 bases map to TRBD2. The CDR3 is 16 amino acids. The junction had 4 bases not matched to a gene; V was cut back by 2 bases and J by 4 bases. Per germline, CDR1 MNHEY and CDR2 SVGAGI. As DNA, the CDR3 is TGTGCCAGCAGTTACGCTAGCGGGGGGAGGTACAATGAGCAGTTCTTC. Translated, it gives CASSYASGGRYNEQFF.

The J gene is TRBJ1-4, the V gene TRBV19; D unclear. This CDR3 comprises 15 residues. The germline CDR1 and CDR2 sequences are LNHDA and SQIVND (reference sequence). Trimming took 3 bases from V and 3 from J, leaving 11 bases between them. The CDR3 coding sequence is TGTGCCAGTAGTATGAGTAACAGTCCTAATGAAAAACTGTTTTTT. Translated, it gives CASSMSNSPNEKLFF.

The chain employs TRBV5-1 and TRBJ1-1; 7 bases line up with TRBD1. J gave up 1 base and V 5 bases, and 5 bases lay outside the gene matches. CDR1 SGHRS and CDR2 YFSETQ come from the germline V gene. The CDR3 totals 14 residues. The DNA of the CDR3 is TGCGCCAGCAGACTACAGGGGTCGAACACTGAAGCTTTCTTT. It encodes CASRLQGSNTEAFF.

The chain links TRBV10-3 to TRBJ2-3; 11 bases line up with TRBD2. CDR3 length: 15 amino acids. Germline lookup yields CDR1 ENHRY and CDR2 SYGVKD. Trimming cost V 3 bases and J 5 bases; bases outside gene matches: 4. The CDR3 sequence is CAISESLAGGDTQYF. CDR3 in DNA: TGTGCCATCAGTGAATCGCTAGCGGGAGGAGATACGCAGTATTTT.

V is TRBV28 and J is TRBJ1-1; D is unresolved. Germline CDR1 and CDR2: MDHEN and SYDVKM. The CDR3 runs to 14 residues. Trimming took off 2 bases at V and 4 bases at J, with 11 bases between the two ends. The CDR3, as DNA: TGTGCCAGCAGTTTAATAATCCGGAGCACTGAAGCTTTCTTT. Protein: CASSLIIRSTEAFF.

The chain couples TRBV6-1 to TRBJ2-3; perhaps D is TRBD1 or TRBD2 (6 bases each). Germline V CDR1 and CDR2: MNHNS, SASEGT. V dropped 0 bases and J dropped 1 base, with 8 bases sitting between them. This CDR3 region has 15 residues. Here the CDR3 DNA reads TGTGCCAGCAGTGAAGCGGGGGGCGGCACAGATACGCAGTATTTT. This codes for CASSEAGGGTDTQYF.

V gene TRBV11-2 combines with J gene TRBJ2-5; D unresolved. Germline CDR1 and CDR2: SGHAT and FQNNGV. V was clipped by 2 bases and J by 2 bases, with 12 bases between them. CDR3 length: 15 amino acids. CDR3 amino acids: CASSLIGFEQETQYF. The DNA of the CDR3 is TGTGCCAGCAGCTTAATAGGATTCGAACAAGAGACCCAGTACTTC.

Remarks on this clone: Relative to the germline gene, one junction end is altered; a read error may explain this. This chain uses TRBV5-1 with TRBJ2-4; 9 bases fit TRBD1. The germline V gene encodes CDR1 SGHRS and CDR2 YFSETQ. The CDR3 length is 15 residues. The CDR3 spells CASSLIQGAINIQYF. The DNA of the CDR3 is TGCGCCAGCAGCTTGATACAGGGGGCCATAAACATTCAGTACTTC. The full variable domain, its missing parts supplied by reference TRBV5-1 and TRBJ2-4, is KAGVTQTPRYLIKTRGQQVTLSCSPISGHRSVSWYQQTPGQGLQFLFEYFSETQRNKGNFPGRFSGRQFSNSRSEMNVSTLELGDSALYLCASSLIQGAINIQYFGAGTRLSVL.

V gene TRBV19 combines with J gene TRBJ2-7; 8 nucleotides line up with TRBD2. Germline V gene data show CDR1 as LNHDA and CDR2 as SQIVND (reference sequence). V shed 6 bases, J shed 2 bases, and the junction held 9 bases outside the gene matches. The CDR3 has 15 amino acids. The CDR3 spells CASSAQGGRTYEQYF. In DNA, the CDR3 is TGTGCCAGTAGCGCTCAAGGCGGGAGGACCTACGAGCAGTACTTC.

The chain employs TRBV29-1 and TRBJ1-1; unclear D gene. The V end was cut by 4 bases, the J end by 0 bases, with 9 bases between. Germline loops: CDR1 SQVTM, CDR2 ANQGSEA. The CDR3 loop spans 13 amino acids. The CDR3 DNA reads TGCAGCGTTGCCCCCCGGATGAACACTGAAGCTTTCTTT. Protein sequence: CSVAPRMNTEAFF.

The V and J genes are TRBV5-1 and TRBJ2-1; D possibly corresponds to TRBD2 (6 bases). The CDR3 extends over 15 amino acids. V was pared by 4 bases and J by 2 bases, with 13 bases between. Germline V CDR1 and CDR2: SGHRS, YFSETQ. CDR3 sequence reads: CASSPRERAYNEQFF. The CDR3, as DNA: TGCGCCAGCAGCCCCCGGGAGAGGGCCTACAATGAGCAGTTCTTC.

The chain combines TRBV11-2 with TRBJ1-1; 9 bases align to TRBD1. Trimming removed 1 base from V and 5 bases from J; junction bases left unmatched: 8. There are 16 residues in the CDR3. Per germline, CDR1 SGHAT and CDR2 FQNNGV. The CDR3 region has the DNA TGTGCCAGCAGCTTAGCTCCCGGGACAGGGCGGACTGAAGCTTTCTTT. Translating it yields CASSLAPGTGRTEAFF.

J is TRBJ2-5 and V is TRBV28; 11 bases are shared with TRBD2. The J segment lost 2 bases and the V segment lost 6 bases, leaving 11 bases of the junction unmatched. Germline V CDR1 and CDR2: MDHEN, SYDVKM. The CDR3 contains 17 residues. CDR3 loop: CASSHLWGLADQETQYF. Written as DNA, the CDR3 is TGTGCCAGCAGCCACCTTTGGGGACTAGCGGATCAAGAGACCCAGTACTTC.

This clone came up once. The chain has TRBV18 and TRBJ2-4; no firm D call. The V end lost 3 bases, the J end lost 3 bases, and 12 bases lay between the germline ends. This CDR3 has 15 residues. Germline V gene sequence: CDR1 KGHSH, CDR2 LQKENI. CDR3: CASSPGRVVKNIQYF. In DNA, the CDR3 is TGTGCCAGCTCACCGGGAAGGGTGGTCAAAAACATTCAGTACTTC.

The genes are TRBV4-1 and TRBJ2-1; no definite D call. V lost 4 bases, J lost 1 base, and 17 bases lay in between. CDR3 length: 17 amino acids. Per germline, CDR1 MGHRA and CDR2 YSYEKL. As DNA, the CDR3 is TGCGCCAGCAGCCTAGCAAGGGCAGGCGCATCCTACAATGAGCAGTTCTTC. Its protein product is CASSLARAGASYNEQFF.

J is TRBJ2-3 and V is TRBV7-9; TRBD2 agrees at 13 bases. Per the germline V gene, CDR1 is SEHNR and CDR2 is FQNEAQ (reference sequence). V was pared by 5 bases and J by 5 bases, with 10 bases of the junction left unmatched. The CDR3 is 17 amino acids. The CDR3 reads CASSPRLAGGSGDTQYF. CDR3 bases: TGTGCCAGCAGCCCCCGACTAGCGGGAGGCTCGGGAGATACGCAGTATTTT.

This chain links TRBV4-2 with TRBJ2-2; D is perhaps TRBD2 (6 bases). CDR1 LGHNA and CDR2 YNFKEQ come from the germline V gene. The CDR3 contains 17 residues. V lost 2 bases to trimming and J lost 6 bases, with 19 bases between them. CDR3 nucleotides: TGTGCCAGCAGCCAAAAGGAGGGGAGCAAAGGCGCCGGGGAGCTGTTTTTT. It codes for CASSQKEGSKGAGELFF.

This clone has just one count. The chain recombines TRBV27 with TRBJ1-2, with TRBD1 matching 12 bases. V lost 6 bases to trimming and J lost 8 bases; unmatched junction nucleotides: 7. The germline gives CDR1 MNHEY, CDR2 SMNVEV (reference sequence). The CDR3 runs 14 residues. The CDR3 loop is CASRWDRGLGGYTF. In DNA, the CDR3 is TGTGCCAGCAGGTGGGACAGGGGGCTAGGGGGCTACACCTTC.

The chain combines TRBV28 with TRBJ2-1; D remains ambiguous. This CDR3 region has 16 residues. The germline V gene encodes CDR1 MDHEN and CDR2 SYDVKM. Trimming removed 6 bases at V and 0 bases at J, with 15 bases between. CDR3 sequence reads: CASSRQVPYSYNEQFF. The CDR3 nucleotides are TGTGCCAGCAGCCGCCAAGTACCCTACTCCTACAATGAGCAGTTCTTC.

The V and J genes are TRBV29-1 and TRBJ2-1, with unresolved D. The length of the CDR3 is 15 residues. Germline assignment: CDR1 SQVTM and CDR2 ANQGSEA. Trimming left V 2 bases short and J 4 bases short, with 15 bases between. DNA for the CDR3: TGCAGCGTTGAATCAGGTATGGGGATATACAATGAGCAGTTCTTC. Protein product: CSVESGMGIYNEQFF.

The rearrangement links TRBV19 to TRBJ2-1; TRBD2 is a possible D gene (6 bases). Trimming took off 7 bases at V and 4 bases at J, with 11 bases between the two ends. CDR3 length: 13 residues. Germline CDR1 is LNHDA and CDR2 is SQIVND (reference sequence). CDR3 bases: TGTGCCAGTAATGGGCGGGGATACAATGAGCAGTTCTTC. It yields the protein CASNGRGYNEQFF.

This chain uses TRBV4-1 with TRBJ2-7; TRBD2 might be the D (6 bases). There are 17 residues in the CDR3. The ends were cut back, 5 bases at V and 2 bases at J, with 22 bases in the middle. Germline CDR1 and CDR2: MGHRA and YSYEKL. The CDR3 here is CASSKGASRDSPYEQYF. In DNA, the CDR3 is TGCGCCAGCAGCAAAGGGGCTTCGAGGGACTCCCCCTACGAGCAGTACTTC.

This clone occurred a few times. This chain joins TRBV5-8 and TRBJ1-1; weak D call: TRBD1 (5 bases). Germline CDR1 is SGHTS and CDR2 is YDEGEE. Trimming pared 4 bases from V and 7 bases from J, leaving 17 bases between. The CDR3 extends over 14 amino acids. The CDR3 sequence: CASSLSWGGGEAFF. In nucleotides, the CDR3 is TGTGCCAGCAGCCTAAGCTGGGGGGGAGGTGAAGCTTTCTTT.

This sequence joins TRBV5-6 and TRBJ2-1; 11 bases fit TRBD2. Per germline, CDR1 SGHDT and CDR2 YYEEEE. With 5 bases clipped from V and 3 bases from J, the junction kept 7 bases outside the gene matches. The CDR3 spans 16 residues. The CDR3 region is CASSSGTSGIYNEQFF. The DNA of the CDR3 is TGTGCCAGCAGTTCAGGGACTAGCGGAATCTACAATGAGCAGTTCTTC.

The chain employs TRBV28 and TRBJ2-5; no clear D. The DNA end is more similar to TRBJ2-7, so the J call may be wrong. Germline V gene sequence: CDR1 MDHEN, CDR2 SYDVKM. This CDR3 region has 12 residues. The CDR3: CASSLSVSEQYF. The CDR3 DNA is TGTGCCAGCAGTTTATCCGTTTCCGAGCAGTACTTC.

J is TRBJ2-7 and V is TRBV2, with D possibly TRBD1 on 6 matching bases. Trimming removed 7 bases at V and 1 base at J, with 11 bases between. The CDR3 covers 13 residues. Germline CDR1 and CDR2: SNHLY and FYNNEI. CDR3 region: CASKTGESYEQYF. The CDR3 DNA sequence: TGTGCCAGCAAGACAGGCGAATCCTACGAGCAGTACTTC.

The rearrangement uses TRBV5-1 and TRBJ2-1; 11 bases fit TRBD2. Trimming removed 4 bases from V and 2 bases from J; junction bases left unmatched: 8. This CDR3 contains 17 residues. The germline gives CDR1 SGHRS, CDR2 YFSETQ. This chain's CDR3 is CASSRGLADATYNEQFF. The CDR3, as DNA: TGCGCCAGCAGCAGGGGACTAGCGGATGCCACCTACAATGAGCAGTTCTTC. The entire variable domain, with the rest obtained from reference TRBV5-1 and TRBJ2-1, is as follows: KAGVTQTPRYLIKTRGQQVTLSCSPISGHRSVSWYQQTPGQGLQFLFEYFSETQRNKGNFPGRFSGRQFSNSRSEMNVSTLELGDSALYLCASSRGLADATYNEQFFGPGTRLTVL.

The chain uses TRBV5-1 and TRBJ2-1; D tentatively reads TRBD1 or TRBD2 (5 bases each). With 4 bases removed from V and 13 bases from J, the gap between germline ends came to 18 bases. Germline assignment: CDR1 SGHRS and CDR2 YFSETQ. CDR3 size: 13 residues. The CDR3 spells CASSLTGPLIQFF. The CDR3 coding sequence is TGCGCCAGCAGCCTTACGGGACCCCTGATTCAGTTCTTC.

This chain joins TRBV7-2 and TRBJ1-1, with 7 positions matching TRBD1. The length of the CDR3 is 16 residues. V lost 2 bases, J lost 0 bases, and 6 bases stayed unmatched. Germline V gives CDR1 SGHTA, CDR2 FQGNSA. CDR3 nucleotides: TGTGCCAGCAGCTTATACATGGGACAGATGAACACTGAAGCTTTCTTT. Encoded protein: CASSLYMGQMNTEAFF.

Comments on this clone: The same CDR3 also results from other DNA sequences found in this sample. The rearrangement links TRBV5-1 to TRBJ2-7, with TRBD1 matching over 10 bases. The CDR3 covers 15 residues. CDR1 is SGHRS and CDR2 is YFSETQ in the germline V gene. Trimming at V came to 2 bases and at J to 2 bases, leaving 4 bases not matched to a gene. CDR3 loop: CASSLAGTGAYEQYF. The CDR3 region has the DNA TGCGCCAGCAGCTTAGCCGGGACAGGGGCCTACGAGCAGTACTTC.

The chain carries TRBV29-1 and TRBJ2-2; 11 bases map to TRBD2. The germline V gene encodes CDR1 SQVTM and CDR2 ANQGSEA. This CDR3 is built from 15 residues. V lost 7 bases to trimming and J lost 2 bases; unmatched junction nucleotides: 6. The CDR3: CSGLLAGGNTGELFF. The CDR3 nucleotides read TGCAGCGGACTCCTAGCGGGAGGAAACACCGGGGAGCTGTTTTTT.